The 7 T cell receptor beta chains below come from one sample, sequenced in a study of cytomegalovirus exposure and HLA in healthy donors. It was with 60 Vbeta and 13 Jbeta primers that the PCR ran. The data were produced by immunoSEQ multiplex PCR, yet TCRdb's version contains in-frame clones alone and is incomplete. The sample includes some 180,000 clones, about 82% of them seen just once. The sequenced material came from PBMCs. All receptors come from a woman between 50 and 59 years old in good health and CMV-seronegative.

The chain couples TRBV27 to TRBJ1-2; 7 bases match TRBD1. The CDR3 has 16 residues. Germline V gives CDR1 MNHEY, CDR2 SMNVEV (reference sequence). The J segment lost 4 bases and the V segment lost 4 bases, leaving 12 bases of the junction unmatched. Here the CDR3 reads CASSSGGNRGGYGYTF. The CDR3 DNA is TGTGCCAGCAGTTCGGGGGGGAACAGGGGAGGCTATGGCTACACCTTC.

The V call is TRBV27, the J call TRBJ2-3; TRBD1 matches at 10 bases. CDR3 length: 15 residues. Germline values: CDR1 MNHEY, CDR2 SMNVEV (reference sequence). V was pared by 8 bases and J by 1 base, with 6 bases of the junction left unmatched. CDR3 in amino acids: CASRWGTGGTDTQYF. The CDR3 DNA reads TGTGCCAGCCGATGGGGGACAGGGGGCACAGATACGCAGTATTTT.

This sequence joins TRBV18 and TRBJ2-1; tentative D call: TRBD2 (6 bases). Germline V CDR1 and CDR2: KGHSH, LQKENI. Trimming took 3 bases from V and 9 from J, leaving 18 bases between them. The CDR3 covers 15 residues. CDR3 sequence (DNA): TGTGCCAGCTCACCCCCCAAAGGTTATAGCGGTGAGCAGTTCTTC. Protein: CASSPPKGYSGEQFF.

CDR3 sequence: CASSRQGNGETQYF. In DNA, the CDR3 is TGTGCCAGCAGTCGACAGGGTAACGGAGAGACCCAGTACTTC. The V and J genes are TRBV7-9 and TRBJ2-5; 7 nucleotides line up with TRBD1. Trimming at V came to 6 bases and at J to 4 bases, leaving 8 bases not matched to a gene. This CDR3 comprises 14 residues. Germline V gene data show CDR1 as SEHNR and CDR2 as FQNEAQ (reference sequence).

The rearrangement uses TRBV13 and TRBJ2-1; D possibly corresponds to TRBD2 (6 bases). CDR3 length: 15 residues. CDR1 PRHDT and CDR2 FYEKMQ come from the germline V gene (reference sequence). The V end lost 5 bases, the J end lost 5 bases, and 16 bases lay between the germline ends. CDR3 coding DNA: TGTGCCAGCAGCCCCCGACTAGAACCTGACAATGAGCAGTTCTTC. Translated: CASSPRLEPDNEQFF.

This sequence joins TRBV6-5 and TRBJ2-3; no firm D call. V was shortened by 5 bases and J by 3 bases, with 15 bases between the two germline ends. Germline V gene sequence: CDR1 MNHEY, CDR2 SVGAGI. There are 15 residues in the CDR3. As DNA, the CDR3 is TGTGCCAGCAGTCAGACTTTGTCTGGAACAGATACGCAGTATTTT. It codes for CASSQTLSGTDTQYF.

This clone was seen a handful of times. The chain employs TRBV4-2 and TRBJ1-2, with TRBD1 matching 11 bases. Germline V gene sequence: CDR1 LGHNA, CDR2 YNFKEQ. The CDR3 spans 18 residues. The trim removed 0 bases at V and 8 bases at J, leaving 14 bases unmatched. The CDR3 sequence: CASSQESGTGGSRDGYTF. The DNA of the CDR3 is TGTGCCAGCAGCCAAGAATCAGGGACAGGGGGATCTAGGGACGGCTACACCTTC.